Presented here are 2 T cell receptor beta chains from one specimen sequenced in a study of CD8 T cells in Susac syndrome. The authors reverse transcribed roughly 0.5 to 1 ug RNA with random hexamers. One entry per CDR3 protein results from TCRdb running MiXCR on the immunoSEQ multiplex PCR reads. The sample consists of 130,000 to 150,000 distinct CDR3 sequences, over 85% of them appearing once. Material: CD8+ T cells from PBMCs. Receptors were obtained from a human donor in good health.

The chain has TRBV12-3 or TRBV12-4 and TRBJ2-5, with a tentative D call TRBD1 (5 bases). V was cut by 5 bases and J by 1 base, with 8 bases left in between. The CDR3 has 13 residues. As DNA, the CDR3 is TGTGCCAGCAGTGCAGGGATCCAAGAGACCCAGTACTTC. The encoded protein is CASSAGIQETQYF.

This rearrangement joins TRBV9 to TRBJ2-2, with D possibly TRBD1 on 5 matching bases. Germline assignment: CDR1 SGDLS and CDR2 YYNGEE. CDR3 length: 16 amino acids. With 2 bases removed from V and 0 bases from J, the gap between germline ends came to 11 bases. The DNA for the CDR3 is TGTGCCAGCAGCGTGACAGTAGGTTCGAACACCGGGGAGCTGTTTTTT. Its translation: CASSVTVGSNTGELFF.